A selection of T cell receptor beta chains follows, all from one sample in a study of metastatic and nonmetastatic thyroid tumors. TCRdb reprocessed the PCR reads using MiXCR. The repertoire consists of about 15,000 clones, with approximately 19% occurring once and the leading ten covering about 14%. Sequenced sample: blood. All receptors derive from a female donor with papillary thyroid cancer or a benign thyroid nodule (not recorded which). Some clones in this sample may be carry-over from other donors' samples. CDR3s include the opening cysteine and the closing phenylalanine or tryptophan. A D gene is named only where the DNA matches it firmly. Clone size appears in some rows only: once, few, many, or a class for an expanded clone.

CDR3nt: TGCAGTGCACCCCCGGCAGGGGGCCCTCTCCCAGCCAAAAGCATTCAGTACTTC
CDR3aa: CSAPPAGGPLPAKSIQYF
abundance: NA
j_gene: TRBJ2-4
v_gene: TRBV20-1
d_gene: TRBD1

CDR3nt: TGTGCCACCAGTGATGAGAGCGGGAGAGGCTCCGGGGAGCTGTTTTTT
CDR3aa: CATSDESGRGSGELFF
abundance: many
j_gene: TRBJ2-2
v_gene: TRBV24-1
d_gene: TRBD2

CDR3nt: TGCGCCAGCAATCCTAGTCCGGGACACACATACAATGAGCAGTTCTTC
CDR3aa: CASNPSPGHTYNEQFF
abundance: many
j_gene: TRBJ2-1
v_gene: TRBV5-1
d_gene: NA

CDR3nt: TGTGCCAGCAGAGGTTTGCGCAGGTACAATCAGCCCCAGCATTTT
CDR3aa: CASRGLRRYNQPQHF
abundance: many
j_gene: TRBJ1-5
v_gene: TRBV2
d_gene: NA

CDR3nt: TGCGCCAGCAGCTTTACGTCTCTAGGCGGGGAAACTGAAGCTTTCTTT
CDR3aa: CASSFTSLGGETEAFF
abundance: once
j_gene: TRBJ1-1
v_gene: TRBV5-1
d_gene: NA

CDR3nt: TGCAGTGCTGATCCCGGGACTGCAAACACAGATACGCAGTATTTT
CDR3aa: CSADPGTANTDTQYF
abundance: medium-sized
j_gene: TRBJ2-3
v_gene: TRBV20-1
d_gene: NA

CDR3nt: TGTGCCAGCGGTTTAGCACCCCAGAACGTAGAGACCCAGTACTTC
CDR3aa: CASGLAPQNVETQYF
abundance: medium-sized
j_gene: TRBJ2-5
v_gene: TRBV6-1
d_gene: NA

CDR3nt: TGCGCCAGCAGCTTGGTCCCGGAGCAGCCCCAGCATTTT
CDR3aa: CASSLVPEQPQHF
abundance: many
j_gene: TRBJ1-5
v_gene: TRBV5-1
d_gene: NA

CDR3nt: TGCAGTGCTAGAGATGGGGGGAAGGTAGGGACCTACGAGCAGTACTTC
CDR3aa: CSARDGGKVGTYEQYF
abundance: NA
j_gene: TRBJ2-7
v_gene: TRBV20-1
d_gene: NA

CDR3nt: TGCGCCAGCAGCTTAATAGCGGGAGGTGTCTGCAATGAGCAGTTCTTC
CDR3aa: CASSLIAGGVCNEQFF
abundance: many
j_gene: TRBJ2-1
v_gene: TRBV5-1
d_gene: TRBD2

CDR3nt: TGTGCCAGCAGTTCACTAGCGGCAGTGCAAGAGACCCAGTACTTC
CDR3aa: CASSSLAAVQETQYF
abundance: NA
j_gene: TRBJ2-5
v_gene: TRBV28
d_gene: TRBD2

CDR3nt: TGCGCCAGCAGCTTGGATTTGGAGACCCAGTACTTC
CDR3aa: CASSLDLETQYF
abundance: many
j_gene: TRBJ2-5
v_gene: TRBV5-1
d_gene: NA

CDR3nt: TGTGCCAGCAGTTTGCAGGGGTCCTCGAACACCGGGGAGCTGTTTTTT
CDR3aa: CASSLQGSSNTGELFF
abundance: medium-sized
j_gene: TRBJ2-2
v_gene: TRBV6-2/TRBV6-3
d_gene: NA